The clone carrying this T cell receptor (beta chain) was picked up one time. This specimen belongs to a study of control samples from healthy donors and cancer patients. The CDR3 extends over 15 amino acids. Trimming left V 5 bases short and J 0 bases short, with 8 bases between. Germline CDR1 reads MNHNY; CDR2 reads SVGAGI (reference sequence). Libraries were prepared by immunoSEQ multiplex PCR; TCRdb keeps only in-frame clonotypes and omits some of them. The sample holds about 14,000 clones, approximately 75% seen once. Sequenced input: formalin-fixed, paraffin-embedded tissue. This receptor was obtained from a female donor with lung cancer. The V call is TRBV6-6, the J call TRBJ2-6; D might be TRBD2 (5 bases). CDR3 sequence: CASSPRVSGANVLTF. The CDR3 DNA reads TGTGCCAGCAGTCCGAGGGTCTCTGGGGCCAACGTCCTGACTTTC.